Listed below are T cell receptor beta chains from one sample, sequenced in a study of long-term antiretroviral therapy in people with HIV. Profiling relied on immunoSEQ multiplex PCR, and the TCRdb table lists in-frame clones only, not all of them. The sample includes over 15,000 clones, approximately 94% of them seen just once. The sequencing here drew on unsorted PBMCs, taken nearly 6.5 years after starting antiretroviral therapy. Every receptor here comes from a woman in her 50s with HIV. The CDR3 runs from the conserved cysteine through the conserved F or W. Fields, in order: J gene, D gene, V gene, CDR3 protein. The D gene is left open where the match is weak.

J gene: TRBJ1-2; D gene: .; V gene: TRBV5-6; CDR3 protein: CASSPVGNYGYTF
J gene: TRBJ2-2; D gene: .; V gene: TRBV27; CDR3 protein: CASSWSGANTGELFF
J gene: TRBJ1-1; D gene: TRBD1; V gene: TRBV7-9; CDR3 protein: CASSERQGMNTEAFF
J gene: TRBJ1-1; D gene: .; V gene: TRBV19; CDR3 protein: CASSIAKNTEAFF
J gene: TRBJ1-5; D gene: .; V gene: TRBV5-5; CDR3 protein: CASSFSPGTFPPADQPQHF
J gene: TRBJ2-3; D gene: .; V gene: TRBV7-2; CDR3 protein: CASSRMGGSMGADTQYF
J gene: TRBJ1-3; D gene: .; V gene: TRBV6-1; CDR3 protein: CASRAGDSGNTIYF
J gene: TRBJ2-3; D gene: TRBD2; V gene: TRBV5-5; CDR3 protein: CASSLLAGVRDTQYF
J gene: TRBJ1-5; D gene: TRBD1; V gene: TRBV28; CDR3 protein: CASIFGTGNQPQHF
J gene: TRBJ2-5; D gene: .; V gene: TRBV9; CDR3 protein: CASSVSGGALETQYF
J gene: TRBJ2-7; D gene: TRBD1; V gene: TRBV2; CDR3 protein: CASSEWMWDRGSNEQYF
J gene: TRBJ2-1; D gene: TRBD1; V gene: TRBV5-1; CDR3 protein: CASSPIPGQGQFEQFF
J gene: TRBJ2-3; D gene: TRBD2; V gene: TRBV18; CDR3 protein: CASSPPGLAGGTDTQYF
J gene: TRBJ2-3; D gene: TRBD2; V gene: TRBV5-1; CDR3 protein: CASSLVSGAKDTQYF
J gene: TRBJ1-3; D gene: .; V gene: TRBV5-6; CDR3 protein: CASSLQGGNTIYF
J gene: TRBJ2-3; D gene: TRBD2; V gene: TRBV18; CDR3 protein: CASSLAGDRPTDTQYF
J gene: TRBJ1-5; D gene: .; V gene: TRBV28; CDR3 protein: CASSLDRFGNQPQHF
J gene: TRBJ2-5; D gene: .; V gene: TRBV10-3; CDR3 protein: CATRAEGETQYF
J gene: TRBJ2-7; D gene: .; V gene: TRBV14; CDR3 protein: CASSQARFHYEQYF
J gene: TRBJ2-3; D gene: .; V gene: TRBV7-2; CDR3 protein: CASSLGSLGADTQYF
J gene: TRBJ2-3; D gene: .; V gene: TRBV29-1; CDR3 protein: CSVVQSSTDTQYF
J gene: TRBJ1-2; D gene: .; V gene: TRBV29-1; CDR3 protein: CSVEEPDRSDGYTF
J gene: TRBJ2-2; D gene: TRBD1; V gene: TRBV5-1; CDR3 protein: CASSWDREFSTGELFF
J gene: TRBJ2-5; D gene: .; V gene: TRBV7-8; CDR3 protein: CASSLGTIQETQYF
J gene: TRBJ2-1; D gene: .; V gene: TRBV4-1; CDR3 protein: CASSQGPSAADNNEQFF
J gene: TRBJ2-3; D gene: .; V gene: TRBV9; CDR3 protein: CASSVRFTDTQYF
J gene: TRBJ2-5; D gene: TRBD2; V gene: TRBV6-5; CDR3 protein: CASGGEGESLSQYF
J gene: TRBJ2-2; D gene: TRBD1; V gene: TRBV4-1; CDR3 protein: CASSQKQGARDGELFF
J gene: TRBJ2-3; D gene: .; V gene: TRBV7-9; CDR3 protein: CASSSTTDTQYF
J gene: TRBJ2-3; D gene: TRBD2; V gene: TRBV11-2; CDR3 protein: CASSSGLAGRTDTQYF
J gene: TRBJ1-1; D gene: TRBD1; V gene: TRBV28; CDR3 protein: CASSFLGQGTAEAFF
J gene: TRBJ1-2; D gene: TRBD1; V gene: TRBV28; CDR3 protein: CASRNRGDYGYTF
J gene: TRBJ1-3; D gene: .; V gene: TRBV19; CDR3 protein: CASTLVGGENTIYF
J gene: TRBJ1-1; D gene: TRBD1; V gene: TRBV7-9; CDR3 protein: CASSVPEQGFEAFF
J gene: TRBJ1-1; D gene: .; V gene: TRBV7-9; CDR3 protein: CASSLVLAITEAFF
J gene: TRBJ2-1; D gene: TRBD1; V gene: TRBV27; CDR3 protein: CASSLGTGNNEQFF
J gene: TRBJ2-2; D gene: TRBD2; V gene: TRBV9; CDR3 protein: CASSGTSGASTGELFF
J gene: TRBJ2-7; D gene: TRBD1; V gene: TRBV4-1; CDR3 protein: CASSQSTGTGYEQYF
J gene: TRBJ2-5; D gene: .; V gene: TRBV6-5; CDR3 protein: CASSAYREETQYF
J gene: TRBJ2-1; D gene: TRBD1; V gene: TRBV7-9; CDR3 protein: CASRSPTGGSYNEQFF
J gene: TRBJ1-5; D gene: TRBD1; V gene: TRBV28; CDR3 protein: CASSSGQGNQPQHF
J gene: TRBJ2-5; D gene: TRBD2; V gene: TRBV29-1; CDR3 protein: CSVVRAGGQQETQYF
J gene: TRBJ2-4; D gene: .; V gene: TRBV6-1; CDR3 protein: CASSEPRIPGAKNIQYF
J gene: TRBJ1-1; D gene: .; V gene: TRBV7-9; CDR3 protein: CASSSGPAGTEAFF
J gene: TRBJ2-3; D gene: .; V gene: TRBV7-2; CDR3 protein: CASSLSRTDTQYF